Below are 13 T cell receptor beta chains sequenced from a single sample in a study of Ad26.COV2.S vaccination and SARS-CoV-2 variants. Treatment specified: some 20 received Ad26.COV2.S at low or high dose, single or two shots; roughly 5 received placebo; per-sample allocation not given. The samples date from day 63 after the first vaccine or placebo injection. Measured with immunoSEQ multiplex PCR; TCRdb has only the in-frame clones, and not every one. The sample contains approximately 400,000 clones, about 80% of which appear only once. The sample here was peripheral blood, taken in a trial of Ad26.COV2.S vaccine versus placebo. Source of these receptors: a person between 18 and 59 years old who received the Ad26.COV2.S COVID-19 vaccine or a placebo.

V and J are TRBV4-2 and TRBJ1-2; D is possibly TRBD1 (5 bases). The CDR3 is 15 amino acids. The V end was cut by 0 bases, the J end by 4 bases, with 12 bases between. The germline V gene encodes CDR1 LGHNA and CDR2 YNFKEQ. The CDR3 spells CASSQEPGSGYGYTF. Written as DNA, the CDR3 is TGTGCCAGCAGCCAAGAGCCAGGGTCGGGCTATGGCTACACCTTC.

This chain connects TRBV6-5 to TRBJ2-7, with a tentative D call TRBD1 (6 bases). Germline lookup yields CDR1 MNHEY and CDR2 SVGAGI. The CDR3 length is 13 residues. V lost 2 bases and J lost 5, with 10 bases in between. In DNA form, the CDR3 reads TGTGCCAGCAGTTACGCCACAGGGAACGAGCAGTACTTC. It encodes CASSYATGNEQYF.

The chain joins TRBV19 to TRBJ2-4; D uncertain. Germline CDR1 reads LNHDA; CDR2 reads SQIVND (reference sequence). This CDR3 has 15 residues. V was cut by 3 bases and J by 3 bases, with 12 bases left in between. CDR3 coding DNA: TGTGCCAGTAGTATCTTCAGCTCGGGCAAAAACATTCAGTACTTC. It is translated as CASSIFSSGKNIQYF. Based on the CDR3 plus reference TRBV19 and TRBJ2-4, the full variable domain is DGGITQSPKYLFRKEGQNVTLSCEQNLNHDAMYWYRQDPGQGLRLIYYSQIVNDFQKGDIAEGYSVSREKKESFPLTVTSAQKNPTAFYLCASSIFSSGKNIQYFGAGTRLSVL.

The gene calls are TRBV5-1 and TRBJ1-1; no definite D call. This CDR3 comprises 14 residues. The germline V gene encodes CDR1 SGHRS and CDR2 YFSETQ. V lost 6 bases and J 6 bases, leaving 18 bases between the germline ends. DNA for the CDR3: TGCGCCAGCAAATCGACCGGACCAAAACCTGAAGCTTTCTTT. This sequence encodes CASKSTGPKPEAFF.

This chain connects TRBV5-5 to TRBJ2-5; D possibly corresponds to TRBD1 (6 bases). This CDR3 is 14 amino acids long. CDR1 is SGHKS, CDR2 YYEKEE, per germline (reference sequence). The ends were cut back, 4 bases at V and 0 bases at J, with 10 bases in the middle. In DNA, the CDR3 is TGTGCCAGCAGCGGCGGACAGAACCAAGAGACCCAGTACTTC. Protein: CASSGGQNQETQYF.

The CDR3, as DNA: TGTGCCAGCAGCTTTTTCCTTTTAAACTATGGCTACACCTTC. It translates to CASSFFLLNYGYTF. The V gene is TRBV5-7, the J gene TRBJ1-2; no definite D call. TRBV5-7 is filed as an ORF, its function uncertain. The CDR3 contains 14 residues. The V gene lost 2 bases and the J gene lost 2 bases, with 10 bases spanning the gap.

The chain carries TRBV6-5 and TRBJ1-6; D unclear. The CDR3 contains 14 residues. V lost 3 bases to trimming and J lost 4 bases, with 7 bases between them. Germline V lookup: CDR1 MNHEY, CDR2 SVGAGI. CDR3 nucleotide sequence: TGTGCCAGCAGTTATAAGTCGTATAATTCACCCCTCCACTTT. Its protein is CASSYKSYNSPLHF.

The gene calls are TRBV2 and TRBJ2-1; either TRBD1 or TRBD2 may fit D (6 bases each). The CDR3 extends over 15 amino acids. The V gene lost 3 bases and the J gene lost 6 bases, with 15 bases spanning the gap. Per the germline V gene, CDR1 is SNHLY and CDR2 is FYNNEI. The CDR3 nucleotides are TGTGCCAGCAGTGATGGGGGGCCTTCCCGCAATGAGCAGTTCTTC. It is translated as CASSDGGPSRNEQFF.

The chain is built from TRBV29-1 and TRBJ1-1; D is undetermined. Germline loops: CDR1 SQVTM, CDR2 ANQGSEA. The V end lost 4 bases, the J end lost 4 bases, and 10 bases lay between the germline ends. The CDR3 is made up of 12 amino acids. The CDR3: CSVVWATTEAFF. Here the CDR3 DNA reads TGCAGCGTTGTATGGGCGACCACTGAAGCTTTCTTT.

The chain links TRBV10-1 to TRBJ1-6, with 9 bases that match TRBD1. J was trimmed by 11 bases and V by 7 bases; bases with no gene match: 6. Germline V gene sequence: CDR1 WNHNN, CDR2 SYGVQD (reference sequence). CDR3 length equals 13 residues. The CDR3 here is CASKDRGGPPLHF. The CDR3, as DNA: TGCGCCAGCAAAGACAGGGGGGGCCCACCCCTCCACTTT.

The chain joins TRBV4-1 to TRBJ1-1, with D possibly TRBD1 on 5 matching bases. With 2 bases removed from V and 5 bases from J, the gap between germline ends came to 15 bases. This CDR3 is built from 15 residues. CDR1 is MGHRA, CDR2 YSYEKL, per germline. In DNA, the CDR3 is TGCGCCAGCAGCCAATGGAGAAGGGGCGATACTGAAGCTTTCTTT. It translates to CASSQWRRGDTEAFF.

The V and J genes are TRBV25-1 and TRBJ2-7, with 8 bases matching TRBD1. CDR3 length: 14 residues. Germline assignment: CDR1 MGHDK and CDR2 SYGVNS. With 4 bases clipped from V and 3 bases from J, the junction kept 5 bases outside the gene matches. This CDR3 reads CASSGPGQGYEQYF. For the CDR3, the DNA is TGTGCCAGCAGTGGCCCCGGACAGGGCTACGAGCAGTACTTC.

The chain couples TRBV4-1 to TRBJ1-1; unclear D gene. V was trimmed by 4 bases and J by 8 bases, leaving 14 bases between them. Germline CDR1 and CDR2: MGHRA and YSYEKL. The CDR3 is 13 amino acids. The DNA for the CDR3 is TGCGCCAGCAGCCTCGCGAAGGGTCAGGAAGCTTTCTTT. It encodes CASSLAKGQEAFF.